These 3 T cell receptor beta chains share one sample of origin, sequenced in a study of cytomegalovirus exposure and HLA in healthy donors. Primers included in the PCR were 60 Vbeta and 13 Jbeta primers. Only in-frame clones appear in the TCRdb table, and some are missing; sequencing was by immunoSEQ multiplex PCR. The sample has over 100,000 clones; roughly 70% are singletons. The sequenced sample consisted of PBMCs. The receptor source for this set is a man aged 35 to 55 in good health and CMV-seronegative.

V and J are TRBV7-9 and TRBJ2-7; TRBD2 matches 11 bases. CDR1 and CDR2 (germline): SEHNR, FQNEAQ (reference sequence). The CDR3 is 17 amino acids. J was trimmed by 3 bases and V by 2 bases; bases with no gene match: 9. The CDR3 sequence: CASSLPSGGLHLYEQYF. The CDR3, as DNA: TGTGCCAGCAGCTTACCTAGCGGGGGGCTCCACCTCTACGAGCAGTACTTC.

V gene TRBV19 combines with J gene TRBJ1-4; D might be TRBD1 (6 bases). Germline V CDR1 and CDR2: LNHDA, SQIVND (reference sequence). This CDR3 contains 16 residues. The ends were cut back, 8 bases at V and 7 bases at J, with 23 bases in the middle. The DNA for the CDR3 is TGTGCCAGTTCCGATCAGGGGCGATTGAAGAGTGAAAAACTGTTTTTT. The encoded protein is CASSDQGRLKSEKLFF.

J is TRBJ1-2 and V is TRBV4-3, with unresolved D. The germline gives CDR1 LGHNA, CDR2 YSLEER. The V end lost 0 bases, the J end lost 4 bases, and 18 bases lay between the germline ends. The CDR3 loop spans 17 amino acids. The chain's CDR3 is CASSQEPTLTPTYGYTF. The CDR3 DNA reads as TGCGCCAGCAGCCAAGAACCCACTTTGACACCGACCTATGGCTACACCTTC.